The TCR beta chain under discussion was sequenced for a study of CD8+ T cells in alopecia areata listed by TCRdb under 2018. Regarding the study in general: Treated patients were enrolled in an open-label pilot trial of oral tofacitinib, 5 to 10 mg twice daily, for moderate-to-severe alopecia areata. Scalp clonality was compared among normal scalp (n=4), patchy alopecia areata scalp (n=8), and alopecia totalis/universalis scalp (n=8). High-throughput TCRbeta sequencing was used to examine T cell clonal expansion in alopecia areata in both the C3H/HeJ mouse model and human patients. Biopsies were taken from tofacitinib-treated patients at baseline and again at 4 and 24 weeks into treatment, and several of those patients also had a later scalp biopsy. Amplification of TCRbeta CDR3 regions was done by immunoSEQ multiplex PCR using 35 Vbeta forward primers and 13 Jbeta reverse primers. Tofacitinib was given for 6 to 18 months, followed by 6 months of follow-up off drug to assess delayed response and recurrence. RNA came from the PAXgene miRNA kit for fixed scalp, the miRNeasy kit for PBMCs, and the RNeasy kit for mouse skin. In treated patients, disease severity was measured using the SALT score, which gives the percentage of scalp surface area affected. Scalp tissue and sorted CD4+ and CD8+ peripheral blood T cells from patchy and totalis/universalis alopecia areata patients and from healthy controls were covered by human TCRbeta sequencing. Overall results and qualifications from the work: With tofacitinib, both scalp clonality and the number of expanded CD8+ clones among the top 100 scalp clones went down significantly. Because the treated cohort was small and had just a single nonresponder, larger studies are needed to establish links between baseline CD8+ expansion and response. Compared with normal scalp, lesional scalp, particularly in alopecia totalis/universalis, had higher clonality and more expanded CD8+ clones, which suggests antigenic drive. Unlike mouse skin, where gammadelta T cells dominate, normal human skin contains resident alphabeta T cells that get sequenced too, which complicates analysis of the scalp TCR repertoire. During tofacitinib treatment, many expanded lesional clones stuck around in both scalp and blood, and this persistence may partly explain why relapse happens after treatment is stopped. TCR sequences shared between patients were less clear than in mice, possibly partly because of HLA diversity in the patient population.

Taken with the paper, the label for time point translates to: about 5 months on oral tofacitinib. This sample's treatment or condition label indicates: oral pan-JAK inhibitor, 5-10 mg twice daily. Peripheral blood and lesional scalp punch biopsies were obtained from patients with alopecia areata. PBMCs were isolated by density centrifugation and stained for CD3, CD4 and CD8, and CD4+ and CD8+ T cells were sorted on a FACSAria. Libraries were built with the immunoSEQ multiplex PCR assay. To provide template for TCR sequencing, every sample had RNA extracted and reverse transcribed into cDNA. SuperScript III was used to make first-strand cDNA, primed with a 2:1 mix of oligo-dT and random hexamers. Amplification bias was assessed with a synthetic immune receptor repertoire, and residual bias was removed computationally. Under the source paper's analysis protocol: Raw reads were preprocessed to remove errors, and CDR3 was defined by IMGT conventions from the conserved cysteine to phenylalanine. To get clonality, Shannon entropy was normalized by log2 of the number of productive unique TCRs and the result was subtracted from 1. Whether each scalp clone was CD4 or CD8 was inferred by checking scalp TCRbeta sequences against the CD4 and CD8 repertoires from sorted blood. The clones in this table, taken by TCRdb from immuneACCESS, are in-frame only. Not every clone is retained; where verified, under half of the shortfall comes from an unresolved V gene, and the cause of the rest is unknown. V and J calls and clone size come straight from that table; D and trimming were deduced from the DNA. This sample lists over 100,000 clones; under 60% were detected once. The ten largest account for 12% of the sample.

Remarks on this clone: The antigen it binds to is not known. Nothing much larger sits one base from this clone, and base qualities are not available.

Trimming leaves V shorter by 0 bases and J shorter by 5 bases, with the junction holding 0 bases beyond the gene matches. The CDR3 contains 15 residues, cysteine and phenylalanine counted. Only CDR3 DNA is held: 45 bases, read in frame from base 1. CDR1 is given as MNHNY and CDR2 as SVGAGI, both from the germline V gene (reference sequence). The receptor chain draws on TRBV6-6 and TRBJ2-5, and TRBD2 matches 13 of the central bases. Material: CD8+ T cells sorted from blood, obtained at week 24, from a patient treated with tofacitinib. This sequence originates from a human donor with alopecia areata. This receptor has the CDR3 CASSYSTSGGETQYF. In nucleotide form, the sequence is TGTGCCAGCAGTTACTCGACTAGCGGGGGGGAGACCCAGTACTTC.